This T cell receptor beta chain was identified in a study of graft-versus-host responses after intestinal transplantation. Study context: Recipients were all induced with anti-thymocyte globulin, then given tacrolimus and steroids for approximately 3 years.

Study findings and constraints: The marrow of recipients harbored GvH clones, and ileum or blood showed some of them first. Early after transplant, HvG declines were associated with peak levels of circulating GvH clones.

As to this clone: Its specificity is unknown.

Assay: immunoSEQ multiplex PCR; the TCRdb copy retains only in-frame clones and omits some. This repertoire shows some 44,000 clones, about 95% found once; its top ten account for about 1.6%. The material was PBMCs, obtained about 320 days after intestinal transplant. The TCR was taken from a human patient who received an intestinal transplant, so some T cells may come from the graft donor.

CDR3 in amino acids: CASSAGDSPLHF. For the CDR3, the DNA is TGTGCCAGCAGTGCAGGGGATTCACCCCTCCACTTT. This chain joins TRBV6-1 and TRBJ1-6; a weak D match, TRBD1 (6 bases). V dropped 4 bases and J dropped 8 bases, with 6 bases sitting between them. This CDR3 is 12 amino acids long. Germline V CDR1 and CDR2: MNHNS, SASEGT.